A selection of T cell receptor beta chains follows, all from one sample in a study of control samples from healthy donors and cancer patients. Data came from immunoSEQ multiplex PCR; TCRdb stores just in-frame clones and leaves some out. The repertoire holds around 110,000 clones, around 89% seen once, with approximately 2.3% in the top ten. Specimen: blood. The receptors come from a woman in her 70s in good health. CDR3s include the opening cysteine and the closing phenylalanine or tryptophan. Fields, in order: D gene, J gene, clone size, V gene, CDR3 DNA, CDR3 protein. The D gene is left open where the match is weak. Clone size appears in some rows only: once, few, many, or a class for an expanded clone.

D: TRBD1; J: TRBJ2-3; size: once; V: TRBV5-1; DNA: TGCGCCAGCAGCTTGGACCGGGACAGGGTACTCACAGATACGCAGTATTTT; CDR3: CASSLDRDRVLTDTQYF
D: NA; J: TRBJ1-2; size: NA; V: TRBV5-5; DNA: TGTGCCAGCAGCTCAACGGGGGCCCCTTATGGCTACACCTTC; CDR3: CASSSTGAPYGYTF
D: NA; J: TRBJ1-6; size: NA; V: TRBV3-1/TRBV3-2; DNA: TGTGCCAGCAGCCAAACGGGTAATTCACCCCTCCACTTT; CDR3: CASSQTGNSPLHF
D: TRBD1; J: TRBJ2-7; size: NA; V: TRBV18; DNA: TGTGCCAGCTCACCGGATAGGACAGGGATCCACGAGCAGTACTTC; CDR3: CASSPDRTGIHEQYF
D: NA; J: TRBJ1-1; size: NA; V: TRBV6-5; DNA: TGTGCCAGCAGTTACGGGGGCGGGGGAGTGAACACTGAAGCTTTCTTT; CDR3: CASSYGGGGVNTEAFF
D: TRBD1; J: TRBJ1-1; size: NA; V: TRBV5-5; DNA: TGTGCCAGCAGCTTGGGGACAGGGGGCCTTCTCACTGAAGCTTTCTTT; CDR3: CASSLGTGGLLTEAFF
D: NA; J: TRBJ1-5; size: once; V: TRBV5-1; DNA: TGCGCCAGCAGCCCGGACACGAGAGGCAATCAGCCCCAGCATTTT; CDR3: CASSPDTRGNQPQHF
D: NA; J: TRBJ2-6; size: NA; V: TRBV5-1; DNA: TGCGCCAGCAGCTTTGGGGTAGCTGGGGCCAACGTCCTGACTTTC; CDR3: CASSFGVAGANVLTF
D: NA; J: TRBJ2-1; size: NA; V: TRBV4-3; DNA: TGCGCCAGCAGCCAAGAGGGGGGGGGCCAGGGTGAGCAGTTCTTC; CDR3: CASSQEGGGQGEQFF
D: TRBD1; J: TRBJ2-5; size: NA; V: TRBV10-1; DNA: TGCGCCAGCAGAGACAGGGGGCGAGAGACCCAGTACTTC; CDR3: CASRDRGRETQYF
D: TRBD1; J: TRBJ2-2; size: many; V: TRBV5-4; DNA: TGTGCCAGTGGACAGGTTACGAACACCGGGGAGCTGTTTTTT; CDR3: CASGQVTNTGELFF
D: NA; J: TRBJ2-1; size: NA; V: TRBV6-6; DNA: TGTGCCAGCAGGGCCGGGCCCCCGAGAAATGAGCAGTTCTTC; CDR3: CASRAGPPRNEQFF
D: TRBD1; J: TRBJ1-2; size: NA; V: TRBV7-9; DNA: TGTGCCAGCAGCGCCGGGACAGCCTATGGCTACACCTTC; CDR3: CASSAGTAYGYTF
D: TRBD2; J: TRBJ2-5; size: NA; V: TRBV5-6; DNA: TGTGCCAGCAGCCGGTGGACTAGCGGGGTTCAAGAGACCCAGTACTTC; CDR3: CASSRWTSGVQETQYF
D: NA; J: TRBJ2-1; size: once; V: TRBV19; DNA: TGTGCCAGTAAAGACAGGAGGAGCTCCTACAATGAGCAGTTCTTC; CDR3: CASKDRRSSYNEQFF
D: NA; J: TRBJ2-1; size: NA; V: TRBV11-2; DNA: TGTGCCAGCAGCTCGCGGACGACAGGATACAATGAGCAGTTCTTC; CDR3: CASSSRTTGYNEQFF